The rows below give T cell receptor beta chains drawn from one sample of a study of T cell responses to AZD1222 COVID-19 vaccine. TCRdb keeps only in-frame clones here, not all; method: immunoSEQ multiplex PCR. This table holds 150,000 to 200,000 clones, just over 90% found once. The sample here was peripheral blood, taken on day 0 of AZD1222 vaccination. These receptor sequences come from an adult in good health. The CDR3 runs from the conserved cysteine through the conserved F or W. D genes are given only for firm matches. Not all rows give a size; the values are once, few, many and, for expanded clones, a class.

v_gene	j_gene	abundance	d_gene	CDR3nt	CDR3aa
TRBV6-5	TRBJ1-5	medium-sized	.	TGTGCCAGCAAAGGGATAAATAGCAATCAGCCCCAGCATTTT	CASKGINSNQPQHF
TRBV6-5	TRBJ1-1	.	.	TGTGCCAGCAGTTACGGTATGGCTAATCTTGAAGCTTTCTTT	CASSYGMANLEAFF
TRBV2	TRBJ1-5	.	.	TGTGCCAGCAGTGATCGAGGGCAAAGCAATCAGCCCCAGCATTTT	CASSDRGQSNQPQHF
TRBV27	TRBJ1-2	.	.	TGTGCCGCCTCGGGGCCGAACTATGGCTACACCTTC	CAASGPNYGYTF
TRBV27	TRBJ2-7	.	TRBD1	TGTGCCAGCAGTTCACCCGGACAGGGGGTGGGGGAGCAGTACTTC	CASSSPGQGVGEQYF
TRBV5-1	TRBJ2-7	.	.	TGCGCCAGCAGCTTGGAAGGGACCCTGGAGCAGTACTTC	CASSLEGTLEQYF
TRBV27	TRBJ2-2	.	TRBD1	TGTGCCAGCAGTTTATGGACAGGGGTTGGGGAGCTGTTTTTT	CASSLWTGVGELFF
TRBV10-2	TRBJ2-1	.	TRBD2	TGCGCCAGCAGGGGATTTAGCGGGGGGGCCTACAATGAGCAGTTCTTC	CASRGFSGGAYNEQFF
TRBV4-1	TRBJ2-1	.	TRBD2	TGCGCCAGCAGCCAACCTAGCGGGAGAATTTCCTACAATGAGCAGTTCTTC	CASSQPSGRISYNEQFF
TRBV5-6	TRBJ2-1	.	TRBD2	TGTGCCAGCAGCCTGACTAGCGGGGGGTTTAATGAGCAGTTCTTC	CASSLTSGGFNEQFF
TRBV11-2	TRBJ1-2	.	.	TGTGCCAGCAGAGGCGACAGGCCAACAAACTATGGCTACACCTTC	CASRGDRPTNYGYTF
TRBV6-5	TRBJ2-3	.	TRBD2	TGTGCCAGCAGCCGAGGACTAGGCGGCACAGATACGCAGTATTTT	CASSRGLGGTDTQYF
TRBV5-1	TRBJ2-7	.	.	TGCGCCAGCAGCTCACCAGGGTACGAGCAGTACTTC	CASSSPGYEQYF
TRBV7-6	TRBJ2-6	.	.	TGTGCCAGCAGCCCATTCTCTGGGGCCAACGTCCTGACTTTC	CASSPFSGANVLTF
TRBV24-1	TRBJ1-1	.	TRBD1	TGTGCCACCAGTGAACCCGGGACAGAGAACACTGAAGCTTTCTTT	CATSEPGTENTEAFF
TRBV19	TRBJ1-1	.	.	TGTGCCAGTAGTTGGGGCATGAACACTGAAGCTTTCTTT	CASSWGMNTEAFF
TRBV6-2/TRBV6-3	TRBJ2-1	.	.	TGTGCCAGCAGTTACGCATGGGAGCAGTTCTTC	CASSYAWEQFF
TRBV10-3	TRBJ2-5	.	.	TGTGCCATCAGTGATTATAAGGCATCGATCCAAGAGACCCAGTACTTC	CAISDYKASIQETQYF
TRBV12-3/TRBV12-4	TRBJ1-2	.	.	TGTGCCAGCAGTTTGACGGGGGCGGGCTACACCTTC	CASSLTGAGYTF
TRBV30	TRBJ1-5	.	.	TGTGCCTGGACCGTAGGCGTGAACCAGCCCCAGCATTTT	CAWTVGVNQPQHF
TRBV6-4	TRBJ2-3	.	TRBD2	TGTGCCAGCAGTGACCTATCGCTAGCGGGGGGGCCATATACGCAGTATTTT	CASSDLSLAGGPYTQYF
TRBV10-2	TRBJ1-1	once	.	TGCGCCAGCAGTGGGGTCGGCATGAACACTGAAGCTTTCTTT	CASSGVGMNTEAFF
TRBV28	TRBJ1-6	.	.	TGTGCCAGCAGTACACCTACGGACAGAATGTCTAATTCACCCCTCCACTTT	CASSTPTDRMSNSPLHF
TRBV3-1/TRBV3-2	TRBJ2-3	.	TRBD2	TGTGCCAGTAGACCCGGGACTAGAGATACGCAGTATTTT	CASRPGTRDTQYF
TRBV28	TRBJ2-7	.	.	TGTGCCAGCAGTGCAGTGGGACCCAGCTCCTACGAGCAGTACTTC	CASSAVGPSSYEQYF
TRBV11-2	TRBJ2-3	.	.	TGTGCCAGCAGCTCCGAGGGTCGCACAGATACGCAGTATTTT	CASSSEGRTDTQYF
TRBV27	TRBJ2-7	once	TRBD1	TGTGCCAGCAGTTCAAAATGGGGGACAGGGGATTACGAGCAGTACTTC	CASSSKWGTGDYEQYF
TRBV18	TRBJ2-5	.	TRBD1	TGTGCCAGCTCACCCCTAGGGTCAGACAGGGAGATTGAGACCCAGTACTTC	CASSPLGSDREIETQYF
TRBV18	TRBJ2-2	.	.	TGTGCCAGCTCACCACTCTCGAGTCCGAACACCGGGGAGCTGTTTTTT	CASSPLSSPNTGELFF
TRBV19	TRBJ1-1	.	TRBD1	TGTGCCAGTAGTATCCCAGGGGGCGGGGGCTCTGAAGCTTTCTTT	CASSIPGGGGSEAFF
TRBV19	TRBJ2-7	.	.	TGTGCCAGTAGGTCGGCAGGGGACGGCTACGAGCAGTACTTC	CASRSAGDGYEQYF
TRBV6-5	TRBJ1-5	.	.	TGTGCCAGCGGGGTCAGCTTCAATCAGCCCCAGCATTTT	CASGVSFNQPQHF
TRBV12-5	TRBJ1-2	.	.	TGTGCTAATCACACCGGGACTCGATATCAAGGCTACACCTTC	CANHTGTRYQGYTF